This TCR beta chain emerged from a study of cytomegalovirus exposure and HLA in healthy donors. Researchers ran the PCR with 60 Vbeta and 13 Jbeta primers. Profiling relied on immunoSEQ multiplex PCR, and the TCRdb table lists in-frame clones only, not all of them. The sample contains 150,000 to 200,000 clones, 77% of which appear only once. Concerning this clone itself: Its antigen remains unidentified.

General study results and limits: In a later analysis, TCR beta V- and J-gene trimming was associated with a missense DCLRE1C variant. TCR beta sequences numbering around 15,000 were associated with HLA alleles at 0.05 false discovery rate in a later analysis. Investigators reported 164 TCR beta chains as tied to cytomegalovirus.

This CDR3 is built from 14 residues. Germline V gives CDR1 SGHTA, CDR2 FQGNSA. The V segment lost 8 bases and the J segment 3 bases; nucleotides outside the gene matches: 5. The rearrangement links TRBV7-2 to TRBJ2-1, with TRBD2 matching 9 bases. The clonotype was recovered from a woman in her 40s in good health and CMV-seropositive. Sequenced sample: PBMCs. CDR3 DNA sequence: TGTGCCAGCGCCACACTAGCGGGCTACAATGAGCAGTTCTTC. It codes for CASATLAGYNEQFF.